Described below is a single TCR beta chain sequence and its context. The table lists this clonotype with many counts. The antigen this receptor binds is unknown. No clone much larger than this one lies a single base away; base qualities are absent. This specimen's treatment or condition label, interpreted: in vitro stimulation with specific CMV peptide epitopes to enrich CMV-specific T cells. This sample was sequenced with an Illumina HiSeq 1500. In-frame beta chains were kept once TCRdb had trimmed the public reads at Q25 with fastp and called clones with MiXCR. Identical CDR3 protein sequences are pooled into one entry, listed with their most common genes and DNA. The sample records 800,000 to 950,000 distinct CDR3 sequences, approximately 32% of which are singletons. Jointly, the top ten make up around an eighth of the sample. The sample comes from a study of T cell repertoires in cytomegalovirus infection (dated 2019 in TCRdb). For the study in its entirety: Recently identified HLA-C-restricted CMV epitopes, whose presentation resists viral immunomodulation, were targeted by peptide stimulations together with well-studied HLA-B-restricted epitopes. Donor HLA type was relevant to the analysis, as public TCR beta signatures indicated carriage of CMV infection together with the matching HLA type. What the work shows at the level of the full study, not this receptor alone: In both this cohort and an independent cohort of approximately 350 donors, the cumulative frequency of public TCR beta family members distinguished carriers of CMV infection plus the relevant HLA type. The ex vivo response was dominated by HLA-C-restricted CMV-specific TCR beta clonotypes, which also provided the single most frequent clonotype in two of eight donors.

Reading the germline V gene gives CDR1 SGHVS and CDR2 FQNEAQ. V sheds 3 bases and J sheds 3 bases, leaving 11 bases between their ends. From the cysteine up to the phenylalanine, the CDR3 has a length of 14 residues. The DNA shown is the 42-base CDR3, in frame from base 1. The TCR was taken from a human donor in good health (CMV status not recorded). Some clones in this sample may be carry-over from other donors' samples. The source material was cultured CD8+ T cells from PBMCs, sampled from culture after CMV antigen stimulation. In this chain, TRBV7-8 is recombined with TRBJ1-2, and perhaps TRBD1 as D gene, on 5 matching bases. The CDR3 amino acid sequence is: CASSLSAGYYGYTF. The DNA sequence follows: TGTGCCAGCAGCTTGAGCGCAGGGTACTATGGCTACACCTTC. Outside the CDR3, residues come from the reference TRBV7-8 and TRBJ1-2 proteins, so the full variable domain is: GAGVSQSPRYKVAKRGQDVALRCDPISGHVSLFWYQQALGQGPEFLTYFQNEAQLDKSGLPSDRFFAERPEGSVSTLKIQRTQQEDSAVYLCASSLSAGYYGYTFGSGTRLTVV.